This is a list of T cell receptor beta chains from one sample in a study of shared clonotypes between healthy human individuals. The protocol was immunoSEQ multiplex PCR, while the TCRdb copy is restricted to in-frame clones and leaves out a portion. This table has around 2.1 million clones, roughly 91% appearing once. Sequencing was done on a sample of naive CD8+ T cells from PBMCs. Receptors were obtained from a young man in good health. Some clones in this sample may be carry-over from other donors' samples. The CDR3 runs from the conserved cysteine through the conserved F or W. D genes are given only for firm matches. Clone size is given for some rows only: seen once, a few or many times, or a class if the clone is expanded.

D gene: TRBD2
V gene: TRBV4-2
J gene: TRBJ2-1
clone size: NA
CDR3 DNA: TGTGCCAGCAGCCAAGATCCTTCACGGGAGGGATTAAATGAGCAGTTCTTC
CDR3 protein: CASSQDPSREGLNEQFF

D gene: TRBD1
V gene: TRBV7-6
J gene: TRBJ2-1
clone size: NA
CDR3 DNA: TGTGCCAGCAGCTTGACAGGGGGCATCGTAAATGAGCAGTTCTTC
CDR3 protein: CASSLTGGIVNEQFF

D gene: NA
V gene: TRBV7-2
J gene: TRBJ2-1
clone size: NA
CDR3 DNA: TGTGCCAGCAGCCCCCGGACAGTCGAGCAGTTCTTC
CDR3 protein: CASSPRTVEQFF

D gene: TRBD1
V gene: TRBV19
J gene: TRBJ2-7
clone size: NA
CDR3 DNA: TGTGCCAGTAGTACCGGGACAGGGATTTCCTACGAGCAGTACTTC
CDR3 protein: CASSTGTGISYEQYF

D gene: NA
V gene: TRBV15
J gene: TRBJ1-4
clone size: NA
CDR3 DNA: TGTGCCACCAGCGGCCAACTACTCGGCGGGTCGGGCCGTTATGAAAAACTGTTTTTT
CDR3 protein: CATSGQLLGGSGRYEKLFF

D gene: NA
V gene: TRBV27
J gene: TRBJ2-1
clone size: NA
CDR3 DNA: TGTGCCAGCAGTCTAATCCCCTTGCGAAATGAGCAGTTCTTC
CDR3 protein: CASSLIPLRNEQFF

D gene: TRBD2
V gene: TRBV14
J gene: TRBJ2-1
clone size: once
CDR3 DNA: TGTGCCAGCAGCCGGGGACTAGCGGGACTATACGGCAATGAGCAGTTCTTC
CDR3 protein: CASSRGLAGLYGNEQFF

D gene: NA
V gene: TRBV7-9
J gene: TRBJ2-1
clone size: NA
CDR3 DNA: TGTGCCAGCAGCTGGACCGGGACACTATACAATGAGCAGTTCTTC
CDR3 protein: CASSWTGTLYNEQFF

D gene: NA
V gene: TRBV6-1
J gene: TRBJ2-4
clone size: NA
CDR3 DNA: TGTGCCAGCAGATTGGTAGCCAAAAACATTCAGTACTTC
CDR3 protein: CASRLVAKNIQYF

D gene: NA
V gene: TRBV28
J gene: TRBJ1-4
clone size: NA
CDR3 DNA: TGTGCCAGCAGTCTAGGACTACAAAGGGTGGGTGAAAAACTGTTTTTT
CDR3 protein: CASSLGLQRVGEKLFF

D gene: NA
V gene: TRBV5-4
J gene: TRBJ2-2
clone size: few
CDR3 DNA: TGTGCCAGCAGCTCCGAACTCATTCAGCGGGTTGCGAACACCGGGGAGCTGTTTTTT
CDR3 protein: CASSSELIQRVANTGELFF

D gene: NA
V gene: TRBV4-1
J gene: TRBJ2-7
clone size: NA
CDR3 DNA: TGCGCCAGCAGCCGTCGGGGAGGATTAAGCGAGCAGTACTTC
CDR3 protein: CASSRRGGLSEQYF

D gene: NA
V gene: TRBV28
J gene: TRBJ1-5
clone size: NA
CDR3 DNA: TGTGCCAGCAGTTTATACCGACGGAGCAATCAGCCCCAGCATTTT
CDR3 protein: CASSLYRRSNQPQHF

D gene: TRBD1
V gene: TRBV10-1
J gene: TRBJ2-7
clone size: NA
CDR3 DNA: TGCGCCAGCAGTGAGTCAGGGACAGGGGGCCGTGGGAACTACGAGCAGTACTTC
CDR3 protein: CASSESGTGGRGNYEQYF

D gene: TRBD1
V gene: TRBV4-1
J gene: TRBJ1-1
clone size: NA
CDR3 DNA: TGCGCCAGCAGCTTCCCGACAGGGGGTTACACTGAAGCTTTCTTT
CDR3 protein: CASSFPTGGYTEAFF

D gene: NA
V gene: TRBV19
J gene: TRBJ1-5
clone size: NA
CDR3 DNA: TGTGCCAGTAGTATACTTTCTCGGGGGGTCAATCAGCCCCAGCATTTT
CDR3 protein: CASSILSRGVNQPQHF

D gene: TRBD1
V gene: TRBV29-1
J gene: TRBJ2-1
clone size: NA
CDR3 DNA: TGCAGCGTCGCCCCTTTGGGACAGGGAGTGGAGCAGTTCTTC
CDR3 protein: CSVAPLGQGVEQFF

D gene: TRBD2
V gene: TRBV7-9
J gene: TRBJ2-1
clone size: NA
CDR3 DNA: TGTGCCAGCAGCCTACTAGCGGGAGCGAGCTCCTACAATGAGCAGTTCTTC
CDR3 protein: CASSLLAGASSYNEQFF

D gene: NA
V gene: TRBV12-2
J gene: TRBJ2-2
clone size: once
CDR3 DNA: TGTGCAAGTCGCTTAAAAGTAGGAGGGGAATTCACCGGGGAGCTGTTTTTT
CDR3 protein: CASRLKVGGEFTGELFF

D gene: NA
V gene: TRBV20-1
J gene: TRBJ2-1
clone size: NA
CDR3 DNA: TGCAGTGCCCTCGCGGGGAAGCAGTTCTTC
CDR3 protein: CSALAGKQFF

D gene: NA
V gene: TRBV5-1
J gene: TRBJ2-7
clone size: NA
CDR3 DNA: TGCGCCAGCAGCAGCTTCCCCGGACCCTACGAGCAGTACTTC
CDR3 protein: CASSSFPGPYEQYF

D gene: NA
V gene: TRBV10-2
J gene: TRBJ2-3
clone size: once
CDR3 DNA: TGCGCCAGCAGTGTTTTCACAGATACGCAGTATTTT
CDR3 protein: CASSVFTDTQYF

D gene: NA
V gene: TRBV5-6
J gene: TRBJ2-7
clone size: NA
CDR3 DNA: TGTGCCAGCAGCTCCCCGGGTACCTACGAGCAGTACTTC
CDR3 protein: CASSSPGTYEQYF

D gene: TRBD1
V gene: TRBV7-9
J gene: TRBJ2-5
clone size: NA
CDR3 DNA: TGTGCCAGCAGCTTAGGGGACAGCCAAGAGACCCAGTACTTC
CDR3 protein: CASSLGDSQETQYF

D gene: TRBD1
V gene: TRBV6-1
J gene: TRBJ2-7
clone size: NA
CDR3 DNA: TGTGCCAGCAGTGAACCGGGACAGCGATACTACGAGCAGTACTTC
CDR3 protein: CASSEPGQRYYEQYF

D gene: NA
V gene: TRBV6-5
J gene: TRBJ1-1
clone size: NA
CDR3 DNA: TGTGCCAGCAGTTACTCAAGCGGGGCTGAAGCTTTCTTT
CDR3 protein: CASSYSSGAEAFF

D gene: TRBD1
V gene: TRBV9
J gene: TRBJ1-1
clone size: NA
CDR3 DNA: TGTGCCAGCAGCGGGGGACAGTTGAACACTGAAGCTTTCTTT
CDR3 protein: CASSGGQLNTEAFF

D gene: NA
V gene: TRBV11-2
J gene: TRBJ2-5
clone size: NA
CDR3 DNA: TGTGCCAGCAGCTTAGATCCAACTAGGTGGGGGGAGACCCAGTACTTC
CDR3 protein: CASSLDPTRWGETQYF

D gene: NA
V gene: TRBV7-9
J gene: TRBJ2-3
clone size: NA
CDR3 DNA: TGTGCCAGCAGCGGGGAGGCGGGCGCTCTTTGGGATACGCAGTATTTT
CDR3 protein: CASSGEAGALWDTQYF

D gene: TRBD1
V gene: TRBV7-6
J gene: TRBJ1-2
clone size: NA
CDR3 DNA: TGTGCCAGCAGCCGGACCAGGGGGCCTAACTATGGCTACACCTTC
CDR3 protein: CASSRTRGPNYGYTF

D gene: NA
V gene: TRBV18
J gene: TRBJ2-3
clone size: NA
CDR3 DNA: TGTGCCAGCTCGCATTACAGGGTAACAGATACGCAGTATTTT
CDR3 protein: CASSHYRVTDTQYF

D gene: NA
V gene: TRBV30
J gene: TRBJ1-1
clone size: NA
CDR3 DNA: TGTGCCTGGAGTGTAGATGGGGGGACTGAAGCTTTCTTT
CDR3 protein: CAWSVDGGTEAFF

D gene: NA
V gene: TRBV9
J gene: TRBJ2-1
clone size: NA
CDR3 DNA: TGTGCCAGCAGCGATGGCCCGGCGGCGCGAATTTACAATGAGCAGTTCTTC
CDR3 protein: CASSDGPAARIYNEQFF

D gene: TRBD1
V gene: TRBV29-1
J gene: TRBJ2-3
clone size: NA
CDR3 DNA: TGCAGCGTTGCCCGGACAGGCGGCACCACAGATACGCAGTATTTT
CDR3 protein: CSVARTGGTTDTQYF

D gene: TRBD2
V gene: TRBV5-4
J gene: TRBJ2-7
clone size: NA
CDR3 DNA: TGTGCCAGCAGCTTGGTGGATAGCGGGTGGAACGAGCAGTACTTC
CDR3 protein: CASSLVDSGWNEQYF

D gene: TRBD1
V gene: TRBV27
J gene: TRBJ2-3
clone size: NA
CDR3 DNA: TGTGCCAGCAGTGTATGGGGGACAGGGGGCACAGATACGCAGTATTTT
CDR3 protein: CASSVWGTGGTDTQYF

D gene: NA
V gene: TRBV28
J gene: TRBJ1-1
clone size: NA
CDR3 DNA: TGTGCCAGCAGGAGACGGATCCTGAACACTGAAGCTTTCTTT
CDR3 protein: CASRRRILNTEAFF

D gene: NA
V gene: TRBV6-1
J gene: TRBJ1-5
clone size: NA
CDR3 DNA: TGTGCCAGCAGTGAAGCCCGGGGAGGTTCTCAGCCCCAGCATTTT
CDR3 protein: CASSEARGGSQPQHF

D gene: NA
V gene: TRBV9
J gene: TRBJ2-2
clone size: NA
CDR3 DNA: TGTGCCAGCAGCGTAGAGGGTAGATTCCCCGGCACCGGGGAGCTGTTTTTT
CDR3 protein: CASSVEGRFPGTGELFF